The clone carrying this T cell receptor beta chain is classed as medium-sized (0.01 to 0.1%). This entry belongs to a study of spatial heterogeneity in lung cancer. The time point: blood at routine non-recurrence follow-up after resection. Carried by each TCR cDNA molecule was a unique molecular identifier. MiXCR, run by TCRdb on the 5' RACE reads, gives a single entry per CDR3 protein. The sample comprises 25,000 to 35,000 distinct CDR3 sequences, more than 4.5% of which are singletons, and about 24% rests with the top ten. Here the sequenced sample was PBMCs, taken at follow-up. This receptor was obtained from a female donor with early-stage non-small cell lung cancer.

CDR3 amino acids: CASTHGAGDFTEAFF. As DNA, the CDR3 is TGTGCCAGCACCCACGGGGCAGGGGATTTTACTGAAGCTTTCTTT. V is TRBV7-9 and J is TRBJ1-1, with D perhaps TRBD1 (6 bases). CDR1 is SEHNR, CDR2 FQNEAQ, per germline (reference sequence). Trimming left V 7 bases short and J 5 bases short, with 20 bases between. The CDR3 has 15 amino acids.